Included here is one T cell receptor (beta chain) sequence, with context. The antigen is undetermined. TCRdb re-called the reads with MiXCR, one entry per CDR3 protein. The sample includes roughly 310,000 distinct CDR3 sequences, almost 30% of them seen just once. The sample originates from a study of T cell repertoires in cytomegalovirus infection. Study background: Indicated by public TCR beta signatures were CMV infection and matching HLA type. Study conclusions and caveats: The ex vivo response showed dominance by HLA-C-restricted CMV-specific TCR beta clonotypes.

This CDR3 spans 20 amino acids. The V segment lost 5 bases and the J segment 3 bases; nucleotides outside the gene matches: 14. Germline V lookup: CDR1 SGHTA, CDR2 FQGNSA. The source was cultured PBMCs, collected from culture after CMV antigen stimulation. This TCR derives from a human donor in good health (CMV status not recorded). Some clones in this sample may be carry-over from other donors' samples. The J gene is TRBJ2-2, the V gene TRBV7-2, with 14 bases fitting TRBD2. CDR3 in amino acids: CASSPGLAGGPIADTGELFF. CDR3 nucleotides: TGTGCCAGCAGCCCCGGACTAGCGGGAGGCCCAATCGCTGACACCGGGGAGCTGTTTTTT.